A single sample gave rise to the 10 T cell receptor beta chains below, sequenced in a study of OX40 agonist ivuxolimab in advanced cancers. Measured with immunoSEQ multiplex PCR; TCRdb has only the in-frame clones, and not every one. This sample yields roughly 30,000 clones, of which roughly 80% are seen a single time; 15% to 20% belongs to the top ten. The sequencing here drew on CD4+ or CD8+ T cells sorted from blood, taken in a trial of the OX40 agonist ivuxolimab. The source of these receptors is an adult with an advanced solid tumor such as melanoma, head and neck, liver or kidney cancer.

The V and J genes are TRBV6-5 and TRBJ2-5, with TRBD2 matching 14 bases. V dropped 6 bases and J dropped 5; count of bases not matched to a gene: 5. Germline CDR1 is MNHEY and CDR2 is SVGAGI. CDR3 length: 15 amino acids. CDR3 sequence reads: CASSRTSGRSETQYF. The DNA of the CDR3 is TGTGCCAGCAGCCGGACTAGCGGGAGGTCGGAGACCCAGTACTTC.

By share, this clone ranks as medium-sized (0.01 to 0.1%). The V call is TRBV7-9, the J call TRBJ1-3; 8 positions match TRBD1. Germline values: CDR1 SEHNR, CDR2 FQNEAQ (reference sequence). The V and J ends lost 6 bases and 2 bases, in that order; junction bases with no gene match: 9. The length of the CDR3 is 16 residues. CDR3 sequence (DNA): TGTGCCAGCAGTCCTACCAGGGGGCGCCCTGGAAACACCATATATTTT. Its protein is CASSPTRGRPGNTIYF.

The chain uses TRBV6-5 and TRBJ2-5, with 7 bases aligning to TRBD2. Per germline, CDR1 MNHEY and CDR2 SVGAGI. V lost 6 bases to trimming and J lost 1 base; unmatched junction nucleotides: 5. The CDR3 loop spans 14 amino acids. The CDR3: CASSPGGTQETQYF. For the CDR3, the DNA is TGTGCCAGCAGCCCGGGGGGTACCCAAGAGACCCAGTACTTC.

This clone showed up just a few times. This rearrangement joins TRBV28 to TRBJ2-4; D is possibly TRBD1 (6 bases). The CDR3 extends over 14 amino acids. CDR1 is MDHEN and CDR2 is SYDVKM in the germline V gene. V was pared by 5 bases and J by 0 bases, with 8 bases between. The CDR3: CASSNRVAKNIQYF. CDR3 DNA: TGTGCCAGCAGTAACAGGGTAGCCAAAAACATTCAGTACTTC.

J is TRBJ2-7 and V is TRBV6-6, with a weak D call TRBD1 (5 bases). V was clipped by 5 bases and J by 5 bases, with 22 bases between them. The CDR3 runs to 16 residues. The germline V gene has CDR1 MNHNY and CDR2 SVGAGI (reference sequence). In DNA, the CDR3 is TGTGCCAGCAGTAGGGGCCAGCAGGCACACCATCACGAGCAGTACTTC. Translated: CASSRGQQAHHHEQYF.

This clone occurred a few times. The chain uses TRBV6-5 and TRBJ1-2; a weak D match, TRBD1 (5 bases). The V gene's germline CDR1 is MNHEY and CDR2 SVGAGI. With 8 bases removed from V and 8 bases from J, the gap between germline ends came to 12 bases. The CDR3 runs 11 residues. CDR3 protein: CASGGGLGYTF. The CDR3 DNA follows: TGTGCCAGCGGGGGAGGTCTGGGCTACACCTTC.

V is TRBV5-1 and J is TRBJ2-1; 9 positions agree with TRBD1. Germline V gene data show CDR1 as SGHRS and CDR2 as YFSETQ. This CDR3 region has 15 residues. V shed 0 bases and J 4 bases; nucleotides not matched to a gene: 2. Here the CDR3 DNA reads TGCGCCAGCAGCTTGGCAGGGACAGGGTACAATGAGCAGTTCTTC. Encoded protein: CASSLAGTGYNEQFF.

The chain combines TRBV7-9 with TRBJ1-4; D uncertain. Germline CDR1 and CDR2: SEHNR and FQNEAQ (reference sequence). V gave up 5 bases and J gave up 0 bases, with 10 bases separating them. The CDR3 runs to 15 residues. CDR3 coding DNA: TGTGCCAGCAGCCCACTTGAGGCAACTAATGAAAAACTGTTTTTT. This sequence encodes CASSPLEATNEKLFF. Full variable domain (remainder filled in from reference TRBV7-9 and TRBJ1-4): DTGVSQNPRHKITKRGQNVTFRCDPISEHNRLYWYRQTLGQGPEFLTYFQNEAQLEKSRLLSDRFSAERPKGSFSTLEIQRTEQGDSAMYLCASSPLEATNEKLFFGSGTQLSVL.

V gene TRBV9 combines with J gene TRBJ2-3; no clear D gene. CDR3 length: 13 amino acids. V was shortened by 1 base and J by 0 bases, with 3 bases between the two germline ends. Germline values: CDR1 SGDLS, CDR2 YYNGEE. CDR3 loop: CASSVMSTDTQYF. The CDR3 bases are TGTGCCAGCAGCGTAATGAGCACAGATACGCAGTATTTT.

V usage is TRBV2 and J usage is TRBJ1-4, with 9 bases that match TRBD1. The CDR3 is made up of 15 amino acids. The ends lost 6 bases at V and 7 bases at J; junction bases unmatched: 9. CDR1 is SNHLY, CDR2 FYNNEI, per germline. CDR3 nucleotides: TGTGCCAGCAGCGGGGGGACAGGGCTAAGTGAAAAACTGTTTTTT. Translated, it gives CASSGGTGLSEKLFF.